These 21 T cell receptor beta chains share one sample of origin, sequenced in a study of OX40 agonist ivuxolimab in advanced cancers. Generated by immunoSEQ multiplex PCR, the TCRdb table keeps only in-frame clones and is missing some. The sample records under 50,000 clones, around 88% being singletons. The sequenced sample was CD4+ or CD8+ T cells sorted from blood, obtained in a trial of the OX40 agonist ivuxolimab. These receptors came from an adult with an advanced solid tumor such as melanoma, head and neck, liver or kidney cancer.

V usage is TRBV28 and J usage is TRBJ2-6, with D uncertain. Germline CDR1 and CDR2: MDHEN and SYDVKM. Trimming shortened V by 3 bases and J by 0 bases, and 18 bases separated the two germline ends. This CDR3 comprises 19 residues. This CDR3 reads CASSFPLLTGGSGANVLTF. CDR3 nucleotides: TGTGCCAGCAGTTTTCCCCTCCTCACGGGTGGCTCTGGGGCCAACGTCCTGACTTTC.

The chain is built from TRBV6-5 and TRBJ1-1, with a tentative D call TRBD1 (5 bases). Per germline, CDR1 MNHEY and CDR2 SVGAGI. Trimming removed 6 bases from V and 6 bases from J, with 14 bases in between. There are 13 residues in the CDR3. CDR3 in DNA: TGTGCCAGCAGATCTCCGGGGCTAGCTGAAGCTTTCTTT. This encodes CASRSPGLAEAFF.

This chain links TRBV5-6 with TRBJ2-1; 13 nucleotides line up with TRBD2. This CDR3 has 16 residues. Germline CDR1 reads SGHDT; CDR2 reads YYEEEE. Trimming removed 4 bases from V and 0 bases from J; junction bases left unmatched: 1. CDR3 in amino acids: CASSRTSGGSYNEQFF. CDR3 coding DNA: TGTGCCAGCAGCCGGACTAGCGGGGGCTCCTACAATGAGCAGTTCTTC.

The chain uses TRBV15 and TRBJ1-6; TRBD1 matches at 11 bases. Per germline, CDR1 LNHNV and CDR2 YYDKDF (reference sequence). V lost 1 base to trimming and J lost 1 base; unmatched junction nucleotides: 6. The CDR3 contains 19 residues. The CDR3 DNA reads TGTGCCACCAGCAGAGTCGGGACAGGGGGTTTGTCCTATAATTCACCCCTCCACTTT. Residues: CATSRVGTGGLSYNSPLHF.

The chain uses TRBV4-1 and TRBJ1-1; 12 bases map to TRBD1. Trimming removed 5 bases from V and 7 bases from J; junction bases left unmatched: 8. This CDR3 region has 15 residues. CDR1 and CDR2 from the germline V gene are MGHRA and YSYEKL. The CDR3 protein is CASSSPGQGALEAFF. The CDR3 DNA is TGCGCCAGCAGCTCACCGGGACAGGGGGCCCTTGAAGCTTTCTTT.

This sequence joins TRBV7-8 and TRBJ2-2, with D unclear. Trimming pared 4 bases from V and 0 bases from J, leaving 6 bases between. The CDR3 consists of 14 residues. The V gene's germline CDR1 is SGHVS and CDR2 FQNEAQ. CDR3: CASSWGTNTGELFF. In nucleotides, the CDR3 is TGTGCCAGCAGCTGGGGAACGAACACCGGGGAGCTGTTTTTT.

This sequence joins TRBV19 and TRBJ1-1; D call uncertain. Germline V gene sequence: CDR1 LNHDA, CDR2 SQIVND (reference sequence). This CDR3 has 12 residues. Trimming pared 5 bases from V and 6 bases from J, leaving 10 bases between. In DNA form, the CDR3 reads TGTGCCAGTAGTCCGCCCCGGGCTGAAGCTTTCTTT. Translation gives CASSPPRAEAFF.

The CDR3 here is CASSLAPPPTTDTQYF. CDR3 coding DNA: TGTGCCAGCAGTTTAGCGCCGCCCCCAACCACAGATACGCAGTATTTT. This rearrangement joins TRBV27 to TRBJ2-3, with unresolved D. Germline CDR1 is MNHEY and CDR2 is SMNVEV (reference sequence). There are 16 residues in the CDR3. Trimming cost V 2 bases and J 2 bases, with 14 bases left between them.

This clone is medium-sized in the sample. CDR3 loop: CASSPVLGSNQPQHF. The CDR3, as DNA: TGTGCCAGCAGTCCTGTCCTGGGTAGCAATCAGCCCCAGCATTTT. The rearrangement links TRBV27 to TRBJ1-5; D is ambiguous. Between the trimmed V and J ends, which lost 5 bases and 0 bases, there was a span of 11 bases. This CDR3 spans 15 amino acids. From germline, CDR1 is MNHEY and CDR2 SMNVEV (reference sequence).

V gene TRBV25-1 combines with J gene TRBJ2-1; 8 bases are a match to TRBD2. The CDR3 has 14 residues. V lost 5 bases and J lost 3; bases outside the gene matches: 3. Germline V gives CDR1 MGHDK, CDR2 SYGVNS. The CDR3 DNA reads TGTGCCAGCAGTCCGGGACTAGTCTACAATGAGCAGTTCTTC. Protein sequence: CASSPGLVYNEQFF.

The chain uses TRBV2 and TRBJ1-3; D remains ambiguous. CDR1 and CDR2 from the germline V gene are SNHLY and FYNNEI. With 3 bases removed from V and 0 bases from J, the gap between germline ends came to 6 bases. The CDR3 has 14 amino acids. CDR3 protein: CASSELSSGNTIYF. CDR3 in DNA: TGTGCCAGCAGTGAGTTGAGCTCTGGAAACACCATATATTTT. The variable domain in full, completed from reference TRBV2 and TRBJ1-3, reads EPEVTQTPSHQVTQMGQEVILRCVPISNHLYFYWYRQILGQKVEFLVSFYNNEISEKSEIFDDQFSVERPDGSNFTLKIRSTKLEDSAMYFCASSELSSGNTIYFGEGSWLTVV.

This clone was counted a few times. The rearrangement links TRBV6-1 to TRBJ1-2; D unclear. The CDR3 is 17 residues long. V was cut by 0 bases and J by 4 bases, with 18 bases left in between. Germline CDR1 is MNHNS and CDR2 is SASEGT. The CDR3 bases are TGTGCCAGCAGTGAAGCGCTGACGGTCAATATGGTCTATGGCTACACCTTC. Its translation is CASSEALTVNMVYGYTF.

This clone was seen just once. The CDR3 spells CASSSGQVYGYTF. The CDR3 coding sequence is TGTGCCAGTAGTTCGGGGCAGGTCTATGGCTACACCTTC. This chain links TRBV19 with TRBJ1-2; tentatively, D is TRBD1 (5 bases). V shed 5 bases and J shed 4 bases, with 11 bases lying between them. The CDR3 consists of 13 residues. Germline V gene sequence: CDR1 LNHDA, CDR2 SQIVND (reference sequence).

The chain combines TRBV5-1 with TRBJ2-3, with D possibly TRBD1 on 6 matching bases. The CDR3 has 15 amino acids. Germline-derived CDR1 and CDR2 are SGHRS and YFSETQ. V was trimmed by 2 bases and J by 0 bases, leaving 10 bases between them. CDR3 nucleotides: TGCGCCAGCAGCTTCGGGCAGGGGAGCACAGATACGCAGTATTTT. Translating it yields CASSFGQGSTDTQYF.

The CDR3 region has the DNA TGCAGCGTTGATGCCCCTAGCGGGAAGATTGGTGAGCAGTACTTC. It translates to CSVDAPSGKIGEQYF. The rearrangement uses TRBV29-1 and TRBJ2-7; TRBD2 agrees at 9 bases. Germline V lookup: CDR1 SQVTM, CDR2 ANQGSEA. This CDR3 has 15 amino acids. V lost 3 bases to trimming and J lost 7 bases; unmatched junction nucleotides: 13.

The genes are TRBV29-1 and TRBJ2-5, with a weak D call TRBD2 (6 bases). The J call is doubtful: the DNA matches TRBJ2-7 better. Germline V CDR1 and CDR2: SQVTM, ANQGSEA. The length of the CDR3 is 13 residues. CDR3 loop: CSVEASEGYEQYF. The CDR3 bases are TGCAGCGTTGAGGCTAGCGAAGGGTACGAGCAGTACTTC.

This clone is a singleton in its sample. V usage is TRBV5-8 and J usage is TRBJ2-1, with D possibly being TRBD1 (5 bases). V was shortened by 3 bases and J by 2 bases, with 9 bases between the two germline ends. The CDR3 spans 14 residues. Germline CDR1 is SGHTS and CDR2 is YDEGEE. In nucleotides, the CDR3 is TGTGCCAGCAGCTCCGGACACACCTACAATGAGCAGTTCTTC. It specifies CASSSGHTYNEQFF.

The rearrangement uses TRBV28 and TRBJ2-7; the match to TRBD2 covers 8 bases. Germline V gives CDR1 MDHEN, CDR2 SYDVKM. CDR3 length equals 15 residues. The V segment lost 5 bases and the J segment 4 bases; nucleotides outside the gene matches: 10. The CDR3 reads CASSGPPRGGYEQYV. Written as DNA, the CDR3 is TGTGCCAGCAGTGGCCCGCCTCGCGGGGGGTACGAGCAGTACGTC.

The genes are TRBV11-2 and TRBJ2-1; maybe TRBD1 (6 bases). Trimming took off 5 bases at V and 4 bases at J, with 15 bases between the two ends. The CDR3 is 15 residues long. Per germline, CDR1 SGHAT and CDR2 FQNNGV. CDR3 coding DNA: TGTGCCAGCAGCCTTGGACAGTCCAAATACAATGAGCAGTTCTTC. Translation: CASSLGQSKYNEQFF. Full variable domain (missing parts from reference TRBV11-2 and TRBJ2-1): EAGVAQSPRYKIIEKRQSVAFWCNPISGHATLYWYQQILGQGPKLLIQFQNNGVVDDSQLPKDRFSAERLKGVDSTLKIQPAKLEDSAVYLCASSLGQSKYNEQFFGPGTRLTVL.

The chain employs TRBV7-9 and TRBJ2-5; D remains ambiguous. The CDR3 totals 16 residues. The V end lost 6 bases, the J end lost 1 base, and 18 bases lay between the germline ends. Germline assignment: CDR1 SEHNR and CDR2 FQNEAQ (reference sequence). Here the CDR3 reads CASSQSIGQIQETQYF. CDR3 coding DNA: TGTGCCAGCAGTCAGAGCATCGGGCAGATCCAAGAGACCCAGTACTTC.

The sample holds a few counts of this clone. J is TRBJ1-2 and V is TRBV7-9; D ambiguous. CDR1 and CDR2 from the germline V gene are SEHNR and FQNEAQ (reference sequence). The V end lost 6 bases, the J end lost 3 bases, and 20 bases lay between the germline ends. This CDR3 spans 16 amino acids. The CDR3 DNA reads as TGTGCCAGCAGGGGTTTAGGTGGAGGTTCCGACTATGGCTACACCTTC. Its translation: CASRGLGGGSDYGYTF. The full variable domain, completed using reference TRBV7-9 and TRBJ1-2, is DTGVSQNPRHKITKRGQNVTFRCDPISEHNRLYWYRQTLGQGPEFLTYFQNEAQLEKSRLLSDRFSAERPKGSFSTLEIQRTEQGDSAMYLCASRGLGGGSDYGYTFGSGTRLTVV.